Listed below are T cell receptor beta chains from one sample, sequenced in a study of molecular identifiers for immune sequencing clone quantification. In TCRdb, the PCR reads were re-called with MiXCR into one record per CDR3 protein. The table includes some 680,000 distinct CDR3 sequences, about 25% detected once. Sequenced input: naive CD8+ T cells from blood, with Jurkat cell RNA spiked in. These receptor sequences come from a human donor in good health. Some libraries in this study had Jurkat cell RNA spiked in. CDR3s leave out the opening cysteine and the closing phenylalanine or tryptophan. The order of the fields is D gene, J gene, V gene, CDR3 protein. D genes are given only for firm matches.

D: .; J: TRBJ2-7; V: TRBV29-1; CDR3: SVEGRGRTYEQY
D: TRBD1; J: TRBJ2-3; V: TRBV12-5; CDR3: ASGLGTGGLNTQY
D: .; J: TRBJ1-1; V: TRBV3-1; CDR3: ASSQVGHISSEAF
D: .; J: TRBJ1-2; V: TRBV7-6; CDR3: ASSLAAGDHYGYT
D: TRBD2; J: TRBJ2-1; V: TRBV3-1; CDR3: ASSDRGPSGGPNNEQF
D: .; J: TRBJ1-4; V: TRBV4-1; CDR3: ASSQVLATNEKLF
D: .; J: TRBJ2-1; V: TRBV11-2; CDR3: ASSHLGGGYNEQF
D: .; J: TRBJ2-3; V: TRBV28; CDR3: ASSSDDSLNTDTQY
D: .; J: TRBJ1-5; V: TRBV2; CDR3: ASRSEGTNQPQH
D: .; J: TRBJ1-1; V: TRBV6-2/TRBV6-3; CDR3: ASSNIVTGAF
D: .; J: TRBJ1-1; V: TRBV7-9; CDR3: ASSPTGAEAF
D: TRBD2; J: TRBJ2-5; V: TRBV7-6; CDR3: ASSLELLAGVTYQETQY
D: TRBD2; J: TRBJ2-3; V: TRBV28; CDR3: ASSPRTGLSTDTQY
D: .; J: TRBJ2-2; V: TRBV6-6; CDR3: ASSYSWNTGELF
D: TRBD1; J: TRBJ1-1; V: TRBV7-9; CDR3: ASSPPTGENTEAF
D: TRBD2; J: TRBJ2-7; V: TRBV4-1; CDR3: ASSQEGLAAYEQY
D: TRBD1; J: TRBJ2-7; V: TRBV6-5; CDR3: ASSYPGQGQNEQY
D: .; J: TRBJ1-1; V: TRBV11-2; CDR3: ASSLETVMNTEAF
D: TRBD1; J: TRBJ2-7; V: TRBV4-1; CDR3: ASSQQDRSSHEQY
D: .; J: TRBJ1-5; V: TRBV19; CDR3: ASDYLGGNQSQH
D: .; J: TRBJ2-7; V: TRBV6-6; CDR3: ASSYDYEQY
D: .; J: TRBJ2-7; V: TRBV12-3/TRBV12-4; CDR3: ASSPRQAHPYEQY
D: .; J: TRBJ2-1; V: TRBV19; CDR3: ASSMGGTRAWF
D: TRBD2; J: TRBJ2-2; V: TRBV3-1; CDR3: ASSPKIPGGVNAGELF
D: TRBD1; J: TRBJ2-3; V: TRBV7-9; CDR3: ASSLWEGGFADTQY
D: .; J: TRBJ2-1; V: TRBV28; CDR3: ASSFVRRSYNEQF
D: .; J: TRBJ2-1; V: TRBV20-1; CDR3: SARTGFFFYNEQF
D: TRBD1; J: TRBJ2-1; V: TRBV28; CDR3: ASSLPNRGDEQF
D: .; J: TRBJ2-7; V: TRBV7-9; CDR3: ASSPSRGPYEQY
D: .; J: TRBJ1-1; V: TRBV29-1; CDR3: SVVSGTEAF
D: .; J: TRBJ2-3; V: TRBV18; CDR3: ASSPGEYPHLDTQY
D: .; J: TRBJ1-6; V: TRBV5-6; CDR3: ASSPRDTPNSPLH
D: TRBD1; J: TRBJ2-2; V: TRBV7-9; CDR3: ASSSIGTGGPPGELF
D: .; J: TRBJ2-1; V: TRBV7-9; CDR3: ASLQGCEQF
D: .; J: TRBJ2-5; V: TRBV7-9; CDR3: ASSSETREY
D: .; J: TRBJ2-7; V: TRBV15; CDR3: ATSRERGELSGPGYEQY
D: TRBD2; J: TRBJ2-7; V: TRBV28; CDR3: ASRYLAGVDEQY
D: .; J: TRBJ2-1; V: TRBV4-1; CDR3: ASSQGLYDNEQF
D: .; J: TRBJ2-3; V: TRBV5-1; CDR3: ASSLVQAADTQY
D: .; J: TRBJ2-7; V: TRBV2; CDR3: ATIRGPSSYAQY
D: TRBD2; J: TRBJ2-7; V: TRBV5-1; CDR3: ASSSPSSGYYEQY
D: .; J: TRBJ1-5; V: TRBV11-2; CDR3: ASSSGGGPGQPQH
D: .; J: TRBJ2-7; V: TRBV27; CDR3: ASSPSTDPYEQY
D: TRBD2; J: TRBJ2-2; V: TRBV7-2; CDR3: ASSLGAPRLRGGAGGELF
D: .; J: TRBJ2-5; V: TRBV7-9; CDR3: ASSPGYSETQY
D: .; J: TRBJ2-7; V: TRBV29-1; CDR3: RTGRREQY
D: .; J: TRBJ2-7; V: TRBV30; CDR3: AWSITYEQY
D: .; J: TRBJ1-1; V: TRBV12-3/TRBV12-4; CDR3: ASSFGGGLSDTEAF
D: TRBD1; J: TRBJ1-4; V: TRBV6-5; CDR3: ASSYKLVIGQENEELF
D: .; J: TRBJ2-5; V: TRBV12-3/TRBV12-4; CDR3: ASVDRNQETQY
D: .; J: TRBJ2-3; V: TRBV27; CDR3: ASSLAFTDTQY
D: TRBD2; J: TRBJ2-3; V: TRBV7-9; CDR3: ASSRLAGDSDTQY